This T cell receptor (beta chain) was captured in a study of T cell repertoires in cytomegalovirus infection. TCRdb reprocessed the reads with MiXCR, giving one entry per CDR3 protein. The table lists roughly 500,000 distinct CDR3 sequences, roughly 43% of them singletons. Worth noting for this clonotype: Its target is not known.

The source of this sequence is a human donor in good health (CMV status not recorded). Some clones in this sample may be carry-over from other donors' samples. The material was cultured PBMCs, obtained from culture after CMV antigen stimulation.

The DNA for the CDR3 is TGTGCCACCAGTGACACGGGACTAGCGGGGAATGCGTTCTTC. Its translation: CATSDTGLAGNAFF. V usage is TRBV24-1 and J usage is TRBJ2-1; 13 bases agree with TRBD2. The CDR3 covers 14 residues. With V trimmed by 4 bases and J by 15 bases, 8 bases remained unmatched. CDR1 and CDR2 from the germline V gene are KGHDR and SFDVKD.